This T cell receptor (beta chain) appears in the sequencing data of a study of blood T cell repertoires in COVID-19. Background on the study: PBMCs, B-cell-depleted T cells, or T cells provided the cDNA or gDNA that made up the material.

Participants were aged roughly 18 to 90 years, lived in some 23 US areas, and enrolled virtually. Cohorts were assigned according to the clinical history that participants reported. In the study's own analysis: Reference gene primer amplification gave nucleated cell count estimates. Assay: immunoSEQ multiplex PCR; the TCRdb copy retains only in-frame clones and omits some. The D gene and trimming were derived from the DNA, and the V and J assignments and clone size from that table. The sample yields fewer than 350,000 clones, 75% to 95% seen once. V was clipped by 6 bases and J by 1 base, with 10 bases between them. Germline loops: CDR1 MNHEY, CDR2 SVGAGI. The CDR3 spans 14 residues.

The sequence was obtained from a man aged 40-55 years who had been exposed to COVID-19. Material for sequencing was PBMCs or T cells enriched from blood (not recorded which). This chain links TRBV6-5 with TRBJ1-3, with a possible D match to TRBD1 (6 bases). CDR3 sequence: CASRNRESGNTIYF. The CDR3 DNA reads as TGTGCCAGCAGAAACAGGGAATCTGGAAACACCATATATTTT.